A selection of T cell receptor beta chains follows, all from one sample in a study of cytomegalovirus exposure and HLA in healthy donors. Produced via immunoSEQ multiplex PCR; TCRdb's table is partial and in-frame only. The sample holds 150,000 to 200,000 clones, 75% to 85% seen once. Sample: PBMCs. These receptors were taken from a woman in her fifties or sixties in good health and CMV-seropositive. The CDR3 runs from the conserved cysteine through the conserved F or W. Fields, in order: clone size, D gene, J gene, V gene, CDR3 protein, CDR3 DNA. D genes are given only for firm matches. Expanded clones get a size class; other rows say once, few or many, or leave the size out.

abundance: .; d_gene: TRBD1; j_gene: TRBJ1-2; v_gene: TRBV9; CDR3aa: CASSGPRTGVYGYTF; CDR3nt: TGTGCCAGCAGCGGACCCAGAACAGGGGTCTATGGCTACACCTTC
abundance: .; d_gene: .; j_gene: TRBJ2-7; v_gene: TRBV5-1; CDR3aa: CASSPGEWGPSYEQYF; CDR3nt: TGCGCCAGCAGCCCCGGGGAATGGGGGCCGAGTTACGAGCAGTACTTC
abundance: .; d_gene: .; j_gene: TRBJ1-1; v_gene: TRBV28; CDR3aa: CASSPAGPWNTEAFF; CDR3nt: TGTGCCAGCAGTCCAGCGGGACCTTGGAACACTGAAGCTTTCTTT
abundance: .; d_gene: .; j_gene: TRBJ2-2; v_gene: TRBV29-1; CDR3aa: CSVEKQYNTGELFF; CDR3nt: TGCAGCGTTGAAAAACAGTATAACACCGGGGAGCTGTTTTTT
abundance: .; d_gene: .; j_gene: TRBJ1-5; v_gene: TRBV28; CDR3aa: CASRSEFNQPQHF; CDR3nt: TGTGCCAGCAGATCAGAATTCAATCAGCCCCAGCATTTT
abundance: .; d_gene: .; j_gene: TRBJ2-7; v_gene: TRBV18; CDR3aa: CASSPGGGSDHYEQYF; CDR3nt: TGTGCCAGCTCACCAGGAGGGGGCTCGGACCACTACGAGCAGTACTTC
abundance: few; d_gene: TRBD1; j_gene: TRBJ1-2; v_gene: TRBV14; CDR3aa: CASSPGGTGSNYGYTF; CDR3nt: TGTGCCAGCAGCCCTGGGGGGACAGGCTCTAACTATGGCTACACCTTC
abundance: .; d_gene: .; j_gene: TRBJ2-2; v_gene: TRBV9; CDR3aa: CASSVEAGRTGELFF; CDR3nt: TGTGCCAGCAGCGTAGAGGCAGGGAGGACCGGGGAGCTGTTTTTT
abundance: .; d_gene: TRBD1; j_gene: TRBJ1-6; v_gene: TRBV25-1; CDR3aa: CASSARDRNSPLHF; CDR3nt: TGTGCCAGCAGTGCCCGGGACAGAAATTCACCCCTCCACTTT
abundance: .; d_gene: TRBD1; j_gene: TRBJ1-1; v_gene: TRBV28; CDR3aa: CAGQVGTEAFF; CDR3nt: TGTGCCGGACAGGTGGGCACTGAAGCTTTCTTT
abundance: .; d_gene: .; j_gene: TRBJ1-2; v_gene: TRBV6-6; CDR3aa: CASSYGYGSSNYGYTF; CDR3nt: TGTGCCAGCAGTTACGGGTACGGGTCTTCTAACTATGGCTACACCTTC
abundance: .; d_gene: TRBD1; j_gene: TRBJ2-1; v_gene: TRBV7-9; CDR3aa: CASLWGQGGNEQFF; CDR3nt: TGTGCCAGCTTGTGGGGACAGGGGGGCAATGAGCAGTTCTTC
abundance: .; d_gene: .; j_gene: TRBJ2-3; v_gene: TRBV19; CDR3aa: CASSPRLRDTQYF; CDR3nt: TGTGCCAGTAGTCCCAGGCTACGGGATACGCAGTATTTT
abundance: .; d_gene: TRBD2; j_gene: TRBJ2-3; v_gene: TRBV2; CDR3aa: CASSGGLAGKQYF; CDR3nt: TGTGCCAGCAGTGGAGGACTAGCGGGAAAGCAGTATTTT
abundance: .; d_gene: .; j_gene: TRBJ2-1; v_gene: TRBV9; CDR3aa: CASSSQRGTTRYNEQFF; CDR3nt: TGTGCCAGCAGCTCCCAAAGGGGGACAACCAGGTACAATGAGCAGTTCTTC
abundance: .; d_gene: TRBD1; j_gene: TRBJ1-6; v_gene: TRBV28; CDR3aa: CASSAPQGSGNSPLHF; CDR3nt: TGTGCCAGCAGTGCCCCACAGGGGTCCGGGAATTCACCCCTCCACTTT
abundance: .; d_gene: .; j_gene: TRBJ1-1; v_gene: TRBV10-3; CDR3aa: CAILAGGVNTEAFF; CDR3nt: TGTGCCATCTTGGCTGGGGGCGTGAACACTGAAGCTTTCTTT
abundance: few; d_gene: .; j_gene: TRBJ1-5; v_gene: TRBV27; CDR3aa: CASRHHSNQPQHF; CDR3nt: TGTGCCAGCAGACACCATAGCAATCAGCCCCAGCATTTT
abundance: .; d_gene: TRBD1; j_gene: TRBJ2-7; v_gene: TRBV19; CDR3aa: CASSISGDRGSEQYF; CDR3nt: TGTGCCAGTAGTATAAGTGGAGACAGGGGAAGTGAGCAGTACTTC
abundance: .; d_gene: .; j_gene: TRBJ2-7; v_gene: TRBV2; CDR3aa: CASSLGGAGFEQYF; CDR3nt: TGTGCCAGCAGCTTGGGGGGTGCGGGTTTCGAGCAGTACTTC
abundance: .; d_gene: TRBD1; j_gene: TRBJ1-5; v_gene: TRBV6-1; CDR3aa: CASRMTGSNQPQHF; CDR3nt: TGTGCCAGCAGAATGACAGGGAGCAATCAGCCCCAGCATTTT
abundance: .; d_gene: TRBD1; j_gene: TRBJ1-1; v_gene: TRBV6-5; CDR3aa: CASSRTGGTEAFF; CDR3nt: TGTGCCAGCAGTAGGACAGGGGGCACTGAAGCTTTCTTT
abundance: .; d_gene: .; j_gene: TRBJ1-2; v_gene: TRBV28; CDR3aa: CASSVTGLYGYTF; CDR3nt: TGTGCCAGCAGTGTCACAGGTCTCTATGGCTACACCTTC
abundance: .; d_gene: TRBD2; j_gene: TRBJ2-5; v_gene: TRBV6-6; CDR3aa: CASSYRRGGQETQYF; CDR3nt: TGTGCCAGCAGTTATCGGCGGGGGGGCCAAGAGACCCAGTACTTC
abundance: few; d_gene: TRBD1; j_gene: TRBJ2-7; v_gene: TRBV7-9; CDR3aa: CASSRGQGVSYEQYF; CDR3nt: TGTGCCAGCAGCCGAGGACAGGGGGTCTCCTACGAGCAGTACTTC
abundance: .; d_gene: .; j_gene: TRBJ2-7; v_gene: TRBV6-5; CDR3aa: CASSLRLAREQYF; CDR3nt: TGTGCCAGCAGTTTAAGGCTAGCGAGGGAGCAGTACTTC
abundance: .; d_gene: TRBD1; j_gene: TRBJ2-2; v_gene: TRBV11-3; CDR3aa: CASSPGTGNTGELFF; CDR3nt: TGTGCCAGCAGCCCCGGGACAGGGAACACCGGGGAGCTGTTTTTT
abundance: .; d_gene: .; j_gene: TRBJ1-3; v_gene: TRBV7-2; CDR3aa: CASSLALWGGVSSGNTIYF; CDR3nt: TGTGCCAGCAGCTTAGCTTTGTGGGGGGGCGTAAGCTCTGGAAACACCATATATTTT
abundance: once; d_gene: .; j_gene: TRBJ1-1; v_gene: TRBV2; CDR3aa: CASSNRQWDTEAFF; CDR3nt: TGTGCCAGCAGTAACCGACAGTGGGACACTGAAGCTTTCTTT
abundance: once; d_gene: TRBD1; j_gene: TRBJ2-3; v_gene: TRBV7-2; CDR3aa: CASSLTTGGTITQYF; CDR3nt: TGTGCCAGCAGCCTAACGACAGGGGGCACAATAACGCAGTATTTT
abundance: .; d_gene: TRBD1; j_gene: TRBJ2-2; v_gene: TRBV5-1; CDR3aa: CASSSQGSDTGELFF; CDR3nt: TGCGCCAGCAGCTCACAGGGGAGTGACACCGGGGAGCTGTTTTTT
abundance: .; d_gene: .; j_gene: TRBJ1-1; v_gene: TRBV5-6; CDR3aa: CASSLAGARWTEAFF; CDR3nt: TGTGCCAGCAGCTTAGCGGGGGCCCGATGGACTGAAGCTTTCTTT
abundance: .; d_gene: TRBD1; j_gene: TRBJ1-1; v_gene: TRBV27; CDR3aa: CASRTGQGDRATEAFF; CDR3nt: TGTGCCAGCAGAACCGGACAGGGGGATCGCGCAACTGAAGCTTTCTTT
abundance: .; d_gene: TRBD2; j_gene: TRBJ2-1; v_gene: TRBV28; CDR3aa: CASSLGLAENNEQFF; CDR3nt: TGTGCCAGCAGCCTAGGACTAGCGGAGAACAATGAGCAGTTCTTC
abundance: .; d_gene: TRBD2; j_gene: TRBJ2-1; v_gene: TRBV28; CDR3aa: CASSLWTSGSNEQFF; CDR3nt: TGTGCCAGCAGTCTTTGGACTAGCGGGAGTAATGAGCAGTTCTTC
abundance: few; d_gene: TRBD2; j_gene: TRBJ2-1; v_gene: TRBV5-6; CDR3aa: CASSRGLAGANEQFF; CDR3nt: TGTGCCAGCAGTCGTGGACTAGCGGGGGCCAATGAGCAGTTCTTC
abundance: .; d_gene: .; j_gene: TRBJ1-5; v_gene: TRBV5-1; CDR3aa: CASRPDSANQPQHF; CDR3nt: TGCGCCAGCAGACCGGACAGCGCTAATCAGCCCCAGCATTTT
abundance: .; d_gene: TRBD1; j_gene: TRBJ2-7; v_gene: TRBV4-1; CDR3aa: CASSQVGQGAYEQYF; CDR3nt: TGCGCCAGCAGCCAAGTGGGACAGGGGGCTTACGAGCAGTACTTC
abundance: .; d_gene: .; j_gene: TRBJ2-2; v_gene: TRBV18; CDR3aa: CASSPLLRLDYTGELFF; CDR3nt: TGTGCCAGCTCACCGCTGCTGAGACTAGATTACACCGGGGAGCTGTTTTTT
abundance: few; d_gene: TRBD1; j_gene: TRBJ1-3; v_gene: TRBV5-4; CDR3aa: CASSFGTGGDGNTIYF; CDR3nt: TGTGCCAGCAGCTTCGGGACAGGGGGCGACGGAAACACCATATATTTT